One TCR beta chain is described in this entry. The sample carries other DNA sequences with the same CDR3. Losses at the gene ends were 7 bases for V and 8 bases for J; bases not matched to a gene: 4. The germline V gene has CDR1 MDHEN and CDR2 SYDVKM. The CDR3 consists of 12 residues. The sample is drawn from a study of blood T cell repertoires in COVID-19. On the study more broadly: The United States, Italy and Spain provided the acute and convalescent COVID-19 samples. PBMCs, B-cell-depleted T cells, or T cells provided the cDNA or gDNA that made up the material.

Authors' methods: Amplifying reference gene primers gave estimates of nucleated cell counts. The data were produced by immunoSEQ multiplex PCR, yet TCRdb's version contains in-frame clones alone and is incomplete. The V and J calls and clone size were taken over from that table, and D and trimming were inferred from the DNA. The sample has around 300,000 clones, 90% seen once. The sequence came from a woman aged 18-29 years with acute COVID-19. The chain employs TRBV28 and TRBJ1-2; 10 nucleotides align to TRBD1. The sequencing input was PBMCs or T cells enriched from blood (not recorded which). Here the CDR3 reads CASKRTGGGYTF. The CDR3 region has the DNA TGTGCCAGCAAGAGGACAGGGGGGGGCTACACCTTC.